This is a list of T cell receptor beta chains from one sample in a study of metastatic and nonmetastatic thyroid tumors. Via MiXCR, TCRdb re-called the PCR reads. The data contain about 18,000 clones, 25% to 35% of them singletons. Specimen: tumor tissue. The receptors derive from a female donor with papillary thyroid cancer or a benign thyroid nodule (not recorded which). Some clones in this sample may be carry-over from other donors' samples. Each CDR3 is given with its conserved first and last residue. A D gene is named only where the DNA matches it firmly. Some rows have no size entry. The others give once, few or many, or a class for an expanded clone.

V	D	size	J	CDR3	DNA
TRBV7-9	TRBD2	.	TRBJ2-5	CASSPDGAGVMTQYF	TGTGCCAGCAGCCCCGATGGCGCGGGAGTCATGACCCAGTACTTC
TRBV5-4	.	many	TRBJ2-3	CASSLTPASTDTQYF	TGTGCCAGCAGCTTGACGCCAGCTAGCACAGATACGCAGTATTTT
TRBV7-9	.	few	TRBJ1-5	CASSLGTQPQHF	TGTGCCAGCAGCTTAGGTACCCAGCCCCAGCATTTT
TRBV7-2	.	once	TRBJ2-7	CASSFTSGSEQYF	TGTGCCAGCAGCTTCACTTCCGGGAGCGAGCAGTACTTC
TRBV30	.	.	TRBJ1-2	CAWSVQGHGYTF	TGTGCCTGGAGTGTACAGGGACATGGCTACACCTTC
TRBV5-8	.	.	TRBJ2-1	CASSGSYNEQFF	TGTGCCAGCAGCGGCAGCTACAATGAGCAGTTCTTC
TRBV19	.	few	TRBJ2-7	CASSATLSYEQYF	TGTGCCAGTAGTGCTACTCTCTCCTACGAGCAGTACTTC
TRBV6-1	.	.	TRBJ2-3	CASRKNPSTDTQYF	TGTGCCAGCAGGAAGAACCCAAGCACAGATACGCAGTATTTT
TRBV11-3	TRBD1	many	TRBJ2-5	CASSFRGLQETQYF	TGTGCCAGCAGCTTTAGGGGGCTCCAAGAGACCCAGTACTTC
TRBV6-1	TRBD1	few	TRBJ1-3	CASLQGATGNTIYF	TGTGCCAGCTTACAGGGGGCAACTGGAAACACCATATATTTT
TRBV28	.	few	TRBJ1-6	CASSLGWGGNSPLHF	TGTGCCAGCAGTTTGGGATGGGGGGGGAATTCACCCCTCCACTTT
TRBV12-3/TRBV12-4	.	medium-sized	TRBJ1-5	CASSYGGKNQPQHF	TGTGCCAGCAGTTATGGAGGGAAAAATCAGCCCCAGCATTTT
TRBV4-3	TRBD2	many	TRBJ2-1	CASSQEFQGTSGYEQFF	TGCGCCAGCAGCCAAGAATTTCAGGGGACTAGCGGTTATGAGCAGTTCTTC
TRBV12-3/TRBV12-4	TRBD2	medium-sized	TRBJ2-2	CASSLQTSGRVTGELFF	TGTGCCAGCAGTTTACAGACTAGCGGGAGGGTAACCGGGGAGCTGTTTTTT
TRBV11-2	.	many	TRBJ2-1	CASSLAGPPGGEQFF	TGTGCCAGCAGCTTAGCGGGTCCCCCAGGTGGTGAGCAGTTCTTC
TRBV4-3	TRBD1	.	TRBJ2-7	CASSLEQGAYEQYF	TGCGCCAGCAGCCTCGAACAGGGGGCCTACGAGCAGTACTTC
TRBV28	TRBD2	few	TRBJ2-1	CASSSLAGGLNEQFF	TGTGCCAGCAGTTCACTAGCGGGAGGGCTTAATGAGCAGTTCTTC
TRBV7-8	TRBD2	.	TRBJ2-2	CASRGSRTRGGGELFF	TGTGCCAGCAGGGGGTCCCGTACGCGGGGGGGCGGGGAGCTGTTTTTT
TRBV7-2	TRBD1	.	TRBJ1-2	CASSPDGQGGYGYTF	TGTGCCAGCAGCCCCGACGGACAGGGAGGCTATGGCTACACCTTC
TRBV5-1	TRBD1	.	TRBJ2-7	CASRQGQGQSTYEQYF	TGCGCCAGCAGGCAGGGACAGGGGCAATCCACCTACGAGCAGTACTTC
TRBV14	TRBD2	.	TRBJ2-3	CASSQLTWGGADTQYF	TGTGCCAGCAGCCAACTAACGTGGGGGGGAGCAGATACGCAGTATTTT
TRBV4-2	.	.	TRBJ2-3	CASSQAGGTDTQYF	TGTGCCAGCAGCCAAGCAGGGGGCACAGATACGCAGTATTTT
TRBV6-1	.	few	TRBJ2-1	CASSEEATGLREQFF	TGTGCCAGCAGTGAAGAAGCGACAGGTCTAAGAGAGCAGTTCTTC
TRBV5-1	TRBD2	.	TRBJ2-2	CASSLERTSGSGELFF	TGCGCCAGCAGCTTGGAAAGGACTAGCGGATCCGGGGAGCTGTTTTTT
TRBV6-1	.	.	TRBJ1-1	CASSLEGLNTEAFF	TGTGCCAGCAGTTTGGAGGGCCTGAACACTGAAGCTTTCTTT
TRBV6-4	TRBD1	.	TRBJ2-6	CASRAEGALLAGANVLTF	TGTGCCAGCAGGGCAGAGGGGGCCCTTTTAGCCGGGGCCAACGTCCTGACTTTC
TRBV28	TRBD2	few	TRBJ2-7	CASSLATPSGSEQYF	TGTGCCAGCAGTTTAGCGACCCCTAGCGGGAGCGAGCAGTACTTC
TRBV12-3/TRBV12-4	.	many	TRBJ2-1	CASSLQVGYYNEQFF	TGTGCCAGCAGTTTACAAGTGGGTTACTACAATGAGCAGTTCTTC
TRBV28	.	few	TRBJ2-7	CASSLAGRNEQYF	TGTGCCAGCAGTTTAGCAGGGAGGAACGAGCAGTACTTC
TRBV6-1	.	.	TRBJ1-1	CASQGAGHPNTEAFF	TGTGCCAGCCAAGGGGCTGGACATCCGAACACTGAAGCTTTCTTT
TRBV7-9	.	.	TRBJ1-1	CASSERTAINTEAFF	TGTGCCAGCAGCGAACGGACAGCAATAAACACTGAAGCTTTCTTT
TRBV5-1	.	many	TRBJ2-5	CASSFSLQETQYF	TGCGCCAGCAGCTTTTCCCTCCAAGAGACCCAGTACTTC
TRBV6-1	TRBD1	few	TRBJ1-6	CASSPGTENSPLHF	TGTGCCAGCAGTCCCGGGACAGAAAATTCACCCCTCCACTTT
TRBV27	TRBD2	.	TRBJ2-5	CASSSSRGLAGGETQYF	TGTGCCAGCAGTTCCTCCCGGGGACTAGCGGGGGGGGAGACCCAGTACTTC
TRBV28	.	.	TRBJ1-4	CASSLTEFNEKLFF	TGTGCCAGCAGTCTGACAGAGTTCAATGAAAAACTGTTTTTT
TRBV20-1	TRBD2	many	TRBJ2-5	CSVPLAGAWETQYF	TGCAGTGTGCCCCTGGCGGGAGCTTGGGAGACCCAGTACTTC
TRBV19	.	few	TRBJ1-5	CASSTGRENQPQHF	TGTGCCAGTAGTACGGGACGGGAGAATCAGCCCCAGCATTTT
TRBV11-3	.	.	TRBJ1-3	CASSLTGNTIYF	TGTGCCAGCAGCTTAACTGGAAACACCATATATTTT
TRBV6-1	.	few	TRBJ1-2	CASSEVGGYGYTF	TGTGCCAGCAGTGAAGTGGGCGGCTATGGCTACACCTTC
TRBV6-1	TRBD1	.	TRBJ2-5	CASSQTGGRQETQYF	TGTGCCAGCAGTCAGACAGGGGGCCGTCAAGAGACCCAGTACTTC
TRBV27	.	many	TRBJ1-2	CASSFEGNYGYTF	TGTGCCAGCAGCTTCGAGGGTAACTATGGCTACACCTTC